Following are 9 T cell receptor beta chains from one sample sequenced in a study of OX40 agonist ivuxolimab in advanced cancers. Only in-frame clones appear in the TCRdb table, and some are missing; sequencing was by immunoSEQ multiplex PCR. The sample yields fewer than 70,000 clones, 90% to 95% seen once. Specimen: CD4+ or CD8+ T cells sorted from blood, collected in a trial of the OX40 agonist ivuxolimab. The receptors here all came from an adult with an advanced solid tumor such as melanoma, head and neck, liver or kidney cancer.

The chain is built from TRBV6-1 and TRBJ2-7; D is uncertain. Germline assignment: CDR1 MNHNS and CDR2 SASEGT. CDR3 length: 11 amino acids. V was clipped by 7 bases and J by 4 bases, with 8 bases between them. In nucleotides, the CDR3 is TGTGCCAGCAAGGTGGGTTACGAGCAGTACTTC. Translated: CASKVGYEQYF.

This chain links TRBV5-4 with TRBJ2-7, with 9 bases identical to TRBD2. The V segment lost 5 bases and the J segment 4 bases; nucleotides outside the gene matches: 4. CDR1 SGHNT and CDR2 YYREEE come from the germline V gene (reference sequence). This CDR3 is 13 amino acids long. CDR3 residues: CASRTSGKYEQYF. The CDR3, as DNA: TGTGCCAGCAGGACTAGCGGTAAATACGAGCAGTACTTC.

This clone was observed a few times. The chain links TRBV4-2 to TRBJ2-3; perhaps TRBD2 as D (5 bases). The CDR3 length is 19 residues. Germline lookup yields CDR1 LGHNA and CDR2 YNFKEQ. V shed 4 bases and J shed 0 bases, with 23 bases lying between them. The chain's CDR3 is CASSLPRDKLISSTDTQYF. Here the CDR3 DNA reads TGTGCCAGCAGCCTGCCACGGGATAAACTCATTTCTAGCACAGATACGCAGTATTTT.

CDR3 protein: CASSPEGTPRGEAFF. In DNA, the CDR3 is TGTGCCAGCAGCCCAGAAGGGACTCCTCGAGGTGAAGCTTTCTTT. The rearrangement links TRBV7-9 to TRBJ1-1, with D possibly TRBD1 on 5 matching bases. CDR3 size: 15 residues. The germline V gene has CDR1 SEHNR and CDR2 FQNEAQ (reference sequence). Trimming pared 5 bases from V and 7 bases from J, leaving 20 bases between. Using reference TRBV7-9 and TRBJ1-1 for the parts outside the CDR3, the full variable domain is DTGVSQNPRHKITKRGQNVTFRCDPISEHNRLYWYRQTLGQGPEFLTYFQNEAQLEKSRLLSDRFSAERPKGSFSTLEIQRTEQGDSAMYLCASSPEGTPRGEAFFGQGTRLTVV.

V usage is TRBV6-1 and J usage is TRBJ1-1, with 10 bases lining up with TRBD1. The CDR3 runs 16 residues. In germline, CDR1 is MNHNS, CDR2 SASEGT. Trimming cost V 2 bases and J 2 bases; bases outside gene matches: 5. CDR3 sequence: CASSELTGGLNTEAFF. The CDR3 nucleotides read TGTGCCAGCAGTGAACTGACAGGGGGCCTAAACACTGAAGCTTTCTTT.

The V gene is TRBV13, the J gene TRBJ2-7; 9 positions match TRBD1. The germline V gene encodes CDR1 PRHDT and CDR2 FYEKMQ (reference sequence). J was trimmed by 9 bases and V by 4 bases; bases with no gene match: 13. The CDR3 loop spans 15 amino acids. The CDR3 protein is CASSSIPTGGPGQYF. In DNA form, the CDR3 reads TGTGCCAGCAGCTCCATCCCCACAGGGGGCCCCGGGCAGTACTTC.

This clone showed up just a few times. The rearrangement links TRBV7-6 to TRBJ1-1, with 8 bases aligning to TRBD1. With 2 bases clipped from V and 0 bases from J, the junction kept 8 bases outside the gene matches. CDR3 length: 17 amino acids. Germline V CDR1 and CDR2: SGHVS, FNYEAQ. CDR3 protein: CASSLPSTGEVNTEAFF. DNA for the CDR3: TGTGCCAGCAGCTTACCCTCGACAGGGGAGGTGAACACTGAAGCTTTCTTT.

This clone appeared a single time. The chain carries TRBV13 and TRBJ2-7, with 8 positions matching TRBD1. This CDR3 has 14 amino acids. Germline assignment: CDR1 PRHDT and CDR2 FYEKMQ (reference sequence). V gave up 5 bases and J gave up 4 bases; unmatched junction bases: 7. CDR3 sequence: CASSAGTGIYEQYV. As DNA, the CDR3 is TGTGCCAGCAGCGCCGGGACAGGAATTTACGAGCAGTACGTC.

This clone is judged medium-sized. V is TRBV7-9 and J is TRBJ1-6, with a possible D match to TRBD1 (5 bases). Deletions cut 5 bases from V and 6 bases from J, with 17 bases between. In germline, CDR1 is SEHNR, CDR2 FQNEAQ (reference sequence). The CDR3 sequence is 16 residues long. This CDR3 reads CASSPTEGRVNSPLHF. CDR3 nucleotide sequence: TGTGCCAGCAGCCCCACGGAGGGCAGGGTTAATTCACCCCTCCACTTT. Drawing the rest from reference TRBV7-9 and TRBJ1-6, the complete variable domain is DTGVSQNPRHKITKRGQNVTFRCDPISEHNRLYWYRQTLGQGPEFLTYFQNEAQLEKSRLLSDRFSAERPKGSFSTLEIQRTEQGDSAMYLCASSPTEGRVNSPLHFGNGTRLTVT.